The entry that follows covers one T cell receptor beta chain sequence. The data originate from a study of T-cell reconstitution after alpha-beta-depleted transplantation in children. Per the germline V gene, CDR1 is SGHVS and CDR2 is FQNEAQ. Trimming left V 1 base short and J 1 base short, with 11 bases between. This CDR3 comprises 15 residues. During its preparation, the TCRbeta library received unique molecular identifiers. In TCRdb, the PCR reads were re-called with MiXCR into one record per CDR3 protein. This table holds approximately 650,000 distinct CDR3 sequences, less than 15% found once. The chain combines TRBV7-8 with TRBJ2-7; tentatively, D is TRBD2 (6 bases). Sequencing used PBMCs, obtained before TCRalphabeta/CD19-depleted stem cell transplant. This receptor was taken from a girl aged 2 to 9 with congenital amegakaryocytic thrombocytopenia, due to receive a stem cell transplant. The chain's CDR3 is CASSLVEGSSYEQYF. CDR3 coding DNA: TGTGCCAGCAGCTTAGTGGAGGGGAGTTCCTACGAGCAGTACTTC.